This T cell receptor (beta chain) originates from a study of T-cell reconstitution after alpha-beta-depleted transplantation in children. The ends were cut back, 5 bases at V and 7 bases at J, with 18 bases in the middle. The CDR3 runs to 16 residues. The germline CDR1 and CDR2 sequences are SGHVT and SQSDAQ. Unique molecular identifiers were incorporated into the prepared TCRbeta library. Each CDR3 protein gets one entry after TCRdb re-called the PCR reads with MiXCR. This table has around 25,000 distinct CDR3 sequences, roughly a sixth appearing once. Worth noting for this clonotype: Antigen: not known.

General study results and limits: Once a year had passed after transplant, T-cell counts and diversity came mostly from newly produced T cells. The high TCRbeta diversity at day 60 in some patients came from surviving recipient T cells and thymic progenitors. Expanded graft clones, several hundred of them, were reportedly the source of alpha-beta T cells about two months after transplant.

The J gene is TRBJ1-6, the V gene TRBV7-4; D might be TRBD1 (6 bases). The source is a male patient between 2 and 15 years old who had a stem cell transplant for acute lymphoblastic leukemia, so the T cells may come from the graft donor. The specimen comprised PBMCs, mostly from graft donor cells, sampled 60 days after TCRalphabeta/CD19-depleted stem cell transplant. The CDR3 DNA follows: TGTGCCAGCAGCCCCCAGACCACAGGGCGAAATTCACCCCTCCACTTT. Translating gives CASSPQTTGRNSPLHF.